Listed here are 23 T cell receptor beta chains from one sample, sequenced in a study of T cells after yellow fever vaccination. MiXCR, run by TCRdb on the 5' RACE reads, gives a single entry per CDR3 protein. This table holds around 300,000 distinct CDR3 sequences, around 4.5% found once. The starting material was PBMCs, obtained 15 days after the yellow fever booster vaccination. The receptors were gathered from a young man who received the YFV17D yellow fever vaccine.

In this sample, this clonotype turned up many times. V is TRBV9 and J is TRBJ2-5; 8 nucleotides agree with TRBD2. From germline, CDR1 is SGDLS and CDR2 YYNGEE. The CDR3 is made up of 16 amino acids. V was clipped by 3 bases and J by 4 bases; unmatched bases: 11. The DNA for the CDR3 is TGTGCCAGCAGCGAGGGAGCGGGAGCGGTGGTAGAGACCCAGTACTTC. This translates into CASSEGAGAVVETQYF.

This clonotype turned up a few times. This sequence joins TRBV12-3 or TRBV12-4 and TRBJ1-1; D perhaps matches TRBD1 (6 bases). This CDR3 is built from 14 residues. Trimming pared 4 bases from V and 1 base from J, leaving 10 bases between. CDR3 sequence reads: CASSYRTANTEAFF. The CDR3 nucleotides are TGTGCCAGCAGTTACAGGACAGCGAACACTGAAGCTTTCTTT.

A few counts support this clonotype. This chain links TRBV7-9 with TRBJ1-6; 11 bases fit TRBD1. There are 14 residues in the CDR3. The V gene end was trimmed by 5 bases and the J gene end by 8 bases; junction bases not matched to a gene: 2. Per the germline V gene, CDR1 is SEHNR and CDR2 is FQNEAQ (reference sequence). The CDR3 is CASSQDRGHSPLHF. Here the CDR3 DNA reads TGTGCCAGCAGCCAGGACAGGGGGCATTCACCCCTCCACTTT. Full variable domain (rest looked up from reference TRBV7-9 and TRBJ1-6): DTGVSQNPRHKITKRGQNVTFRCDPISEHNRLYWYRQTLGQGPEFLTYFQNEAQLEKSRLLSDRFSAERPKGSFSTLEIQRTEQGDSAMYLCASSQDRGHSPLHFGNGTRLTVT.

The CDR3 sequence is CASSIAGQDPNEQYF. The CDR3 nucleotides read TGTGCCAGTAGTATCGCCGGACAGGATCCCAACGAGCAGTACTTC. The chain recombines TRBV19 with TRBJ2-7; 7 bases map to TRBD1. This CDR3 spans 15 amino acids. V lost 3 bases and J lost 5; bases outside the gene matches: 10. CDR1 and CDR2 (germline): LNHDA, SQIVND (reference sequence).

The gene calls are TRBV5-1 and TRBJ2-1, with TRBD2 matching 13 bases. Germline-derived CDR1 and CDR2 are SGHRS and YFSETQ. The CDR3 sequence is 15 residues long. After removal of 0 bases from V and 10 bases from J, the junction contained 4 bases not matched to a gene. This chain's CDR3 is CASSLGLAGGEEQFF. CDR3 DNA: TGCGCCAGCAGCTTGGGACTAGCGGGGGGTGAGGAGCAGTTCTTC.

This clonotype was seen more than once but under ten times. J is TRBJ2-7 and V is TRBV11-1; D perhaps matches TRBD1 (5 bases). The CDR3 runs 16 residues. V was clipped by 3 bases and J by 0 bases, with 15 bases between them. Germline V gene sequence: CDR1 SGHAT, CDR2 FQDESV (reference sequence). This CDR3 is CASSFLGASDSYEQYV. The CDR3 bases are TGTGCCAGCAGCTTTTTAGGGGCGTCGGACTCCTACGAGCAGTACGTC.

The sample holds many counts of this clonotype. This rearrangement joins TRBV12-3 or TRBV12-4 to TRBJ1-5, with TRBD1 matching 7 bases. CDR3 length: 14 amino acids. V lost 7 bases to trimming and J lost 1 base; unmatched junction nucleotides: 4. The CDR3 here is CASTLRGSNQPQHF. DNA of the CDR3: TGTGCCAGCACCCTCAGGGGGAGCAATCAGCCCCAGCATTTT.

This clonotype has more than one count but fewer than ten. J is TRBJ1-2 and V is TRBV20-1, with 7 bases fitting TRBD1. V was clipped by 5 bases and J by 5 bases; unmatched bases: 8. The CDR3 contains 13 residues. Germline V gives CDR1 DFQATT, CDR2 SNEGSKA (reference sequence). CDR3 coding DNA: TGCAGTGCTGGCAAGGGGGCCGGTTATGGCTACACCTTC. Translating gives CSAGKGAGYGYTF.

This clonotype was picked up many times. The chain has TRBV5-1 and TRBJ1-1; D gene ambiguous. Trimming cost V 4 bases and J 2 bases, with 12 bases left between them. The CDR3 length is 14 residues. Germline loops: CDR1 SGHRS, CDR2 YFSETQ. For the CDR3, the DNA is TGCGCCAGCAGCCCTGGTTTTGGTAACACTGAAGCTTTCTTT. Translation: CASSPGFGNTEAFF.

There are many counts of this clonotype. This chain joins TRBV10-3 and TRBJ1-1, with D perhaps TRBD1 (5 bases). CDR3 size: 16 residues. Germline V gene data show CDR1 as ENHRY and CDR2 as SYGVKD. The V end was cut by 8 bases, the J end by 2 bases, with 21 bases between. The CDR3 loop reads CAIGVSQGVGNTEAFF. CDR3 nucleotide sequence: TGTGCCATCGGGGTTAGCCAGGGAGTGGGAAACACTGAAGCTTTCTTT.

This clonotype was picked up a small number of times. The chain combines TRBV29-1 with TRBJ2-1, with D possibly being TRBD1 (6 bases). Trimming pared 4 bases from V and 4 bases from J, leaving 14 bases between. Germline CDR1 is SQVTM and CDR2 is ANQGSEA. This CDR3 has 14 amino acids. The CDR3: CSVAPGAGYNEQFF. The CDR3 DNA reads as TGCAGCGTTGCCCCAGGGGCAGGGTACAATGAGCAGTTCTTC.

In this sample, this clonotype turned up many times. The J gene is TRBJ2-3, the V gene TRBV5-1; D ambiguous. With 1 base removed from V and 1 base from J, the gap between germline ends came to 7 bases. The CDR3 totals 14 residues. Germline loops: CDR1 SGHRS, CDR2 YFSETQ. The CDR3 region is CASSLTVGTDTQYF. The CDR3 coding sequence is TGCGCCAGCAGCTTGACCGTTGGCACAGATACGCAGTATTTT.

This clonotype has ten or more counts. V usage is TRBV25-1 and J usage is TRBJ2-1, with 8 bases aligning to TRBD1. The CDR3 has 18 amino acids. Trimming took 2 bases from V and 0 from J; bases not matched to a gene: 9. CDR1 is MGHDK and CDR2 is SYGVNS in the germline V gene. The CDR3 spells CASSETPGGPSSYNEQFF. DNA of the CDR3: TGTGCCAGCAGTGAAACCCCAGGGGGCCCGAGCTCCTACAATGAGCAGTTCTTC.

The genes are TRBV6-5 and TRBJ2-2; no firm D call. The CDR3 has 13 amino acids. The V gene lost 2 bases and the J gene lost 5 bases, with 6 bases spanning the gap. Germline V gene sequence: CDR1 MNHEY, CDR2 SVGAGI. The CDR3 DNA reads as TGTGCCAGCAGTTACGGAACTACCGGGGAGCTGTTTTTT. It yields the protein CASSYGTTGELFF.

The J gene is TRBJ1-1, the V gene TRBV6-5; D possibly corresponds to TRBD1 (6 bases). With 6 bases removed from V and 5 bases from J, the gap between germline ends came to 16 bases. Germline V gene lookup returns CDR1 MNHEY and CDR2 SVGAGI. The CDR3 has 14 residues. This CDR3 reads CASSPRGERTEAFF. CDR3 coding DNA: TGTGCCAGCAGCCCTAGGGGGGAAAGGACTGAAGCTTTCTTT.

This clonotype was seen ten or more times. CDR3: CASIHPWETQYF. The DNA of the CDR3 is TGTGCCAGCATCCACCCCTGGGAGACCCAGTACTTC. The V call is TRBV5-7, the J call TRBJ2-5, with D uncertain. TRBV5-7 qualifies as an ORF whose function is uncertain. CDR3 length equals 12 residues. The V end lost 6 bases, the J end lost 5 bases, and 11 bases lay between the germline ends.

The genes are TRBV10-3 and TRBJ2-5; D remains unclear. The V end was cut by 0 bases, the J end by 5 bases, with 10 bases between. CDR1 is ENHRY and CDR2 is SYGVKD in the germline V gene. This CDR3 is built from 14 residues. The DNA for the CDR3 is TGTGCCATCAGTGAGTCGGGCGGTGGCGAGACCCAGTACTTC. Translated: CAISESGGGETQYF.

This clonotype came up many times. The chain joins TRBV12-3 or TRBV12-4 to TRBJ2-7, with 15 bases identical to TRBD2. The trim removed 6 bases at V and 7 bases at J, leaving 10 bases unmatched. The CDR3 contains 16 residues. The CDR3 coding sequence is TGTGCCAGCAGCTCCCCGCGGACTAGCGGGGGGGGGGAGCAGTACTTC. It is translated as CASSSPRTSGGGEQYF.

This clonotype was recorded at least ten times. The chain joins TRBV4-2 to TRBJ2-7; 11 positions agree with TRBD2. With V trimmed by 1 base and J by 3 bases, 5 bases remained unmatched. CDR1 is LGHNA and CDR2 is YNFKEQ in the germline V gene. The CDR3 runs to 16 residues. CDR3: CASSQGLAGGLYEQYF. For the CDR3, the DNA is TGTGCCAGCAGCCAAGGGCTAGCGGGGGGCCTCTACGAGCAGTACTTC.

This clonotype was found many times. V is TRBV20-1 and J is TRBJ1-4; TRBD1 is a possible D gene (6 bases). CDR3 size: 13 residues. Trimming took 6 bases from V and 3 from J, leaving 11 bases between them. Per germline, CDR1 DFQATT and CDR2 SNEGSKA (reference sequence). The CDR3 region is CSATGRSNEKLFF. The CDR3 coding sequence is TGCAGTGCAACAGGGAGGTCTAATGAAAAACTGTTTTTT.

The table lists this clonotype with many counts. The genes are TRBV12-3 or TRBV12-4 and TRBJ1-2; D not certain. There are 12 residues in the CDR3. Trimming removed 6 bases from V and 6 bases from J, with 11 bases in between. As DNA, the CDR3 is TGTGCCAGCAGCTTTCAGAGGAATGGCTACACCTTC. Its translation is CASSFQRNGYTF.

The sample holds many counts of this clonotype. The junction differs from germline at one of its ends, possibly a read error. This sequence joins TRBV15 and TRBJ1-5; no definite D call. The germline V gene encodes CDR1 LNHNV and CDR2 YYDKDF (reference sequence). The CDR3 covers 14 residues. CDR3: CATSRQYSDQPQHF. In DNA, the CDR3 is TGTGCCACCAGCAGACAGTATAGCGATCAGCCCCAGCATTTT.

This clonotype was picked up many times. The genes are TRBV5-1 and TRBJ2-2, with 9 bases matching TRBD1. The CDR3 is made up of 16 amino acids. The V gene's germline CDR1 is SGHRS and CDR2 YFSETQ. The V and J ends lost 1 base and 1 base, in that order; junction bases with no gene match: 2. The CDR3 reads CASSLWGQGNTGELFF. Here the CDR3 DNA reads TGCGCCAGCAGCTTGTGGGGACAGGGGAACACCGGGGAGCTGTTTTTT. Filled out from reference TRBV5-1 and TRBJ2-2, the complete variable domain reads KAGVTQTPRYLIKTRGQQVTLSCSPISGHRSVSWYQQTPGQGLQFLFEYFSETQRNKGNFPGRFSGRQFSNSRSEMNVSTLELGDSALYLCASSLWGQGNTGELFFGEGSRLTVL.